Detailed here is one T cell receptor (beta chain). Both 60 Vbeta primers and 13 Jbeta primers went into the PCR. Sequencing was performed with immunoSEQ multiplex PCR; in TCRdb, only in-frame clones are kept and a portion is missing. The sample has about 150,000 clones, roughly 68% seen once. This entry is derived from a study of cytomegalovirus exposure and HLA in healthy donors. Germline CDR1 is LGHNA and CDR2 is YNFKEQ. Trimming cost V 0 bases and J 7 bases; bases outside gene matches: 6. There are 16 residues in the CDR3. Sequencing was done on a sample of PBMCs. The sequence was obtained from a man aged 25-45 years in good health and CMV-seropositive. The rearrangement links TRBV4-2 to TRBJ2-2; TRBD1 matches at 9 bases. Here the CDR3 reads CASSQEKQGAIGELFF. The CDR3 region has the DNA TGTGCCAGCAGCCAAGAGAAACAGGGGGCAATCGGGGAGCTGTTTTTT.